The entry that follows covers one TCR beta chain sequence. The CDR3 consists of 16 residues. Unmatched junction bases numbered 10, after V lost 7 bases and J lost 2 bases. CDR1 is MNHEY and CDR2 is SMNVEV in the germline V gene (reference sequence). TCRdb re-derived calls from the RT-PCR reads in MiXCR, one entry per CDR3 protein. The sample includes almost 700,000 distinct CDR3 sequences, 14% of them seen just once. The clonotype was recovered from a female donor in good health, serving as a healthy control. The genes are TRBV27 and TRBJ2-2; 7 positions agree with TRBD2. Specimen: memory CD4+ T cells from blood. Here the CDR3 DNA reads TGTGCCAGCAACGATGGGGGGGGAGTCAACACCGGGGAGCTGTTTTTT. Translated: CASNDGGGVNTGELFF.